This paragraph covers one T cell receptor beta chain sequence. Its antigen is undetermined. The repertoire was sequenced with immunoSEQ multiplex PCR; TCRdb's copy has only in-frame clones and lacks some. Among about 7,600 clones listed, approximately 79% were seen once. The data belong to a study of cytotoxic CD8 clonotypes in ibrutinib-treated CLL. Overall study results and limits: Public clonotypes, found uncommonly, either contracted or stayed stable on treatment. Sustained-remission patients were sampled at different times than progressing patients were. Clonality went up at ibrutinib response and then declined back toward baseline at progression.

V was shortened by 2 bases and J by 4 bases, with 8 bases between the two germline ends. CDR3 length equals 13 residues. Germline V gene data show CDR1 as SNHLY and CDR2 as FYNNEI. The chain links TRBV2 to TRBJ1-2, with D tentatively TRBD1 (6 bases). The sequencing here drew on PBMCs, taken before ibrutinib treatment. The receptor was isolated from a human donor with chronic lymphocytic leukemia. CDR3 coding DNA: TGTGCCAGCAGTGAACAGGGGAGCTATGGCTACACCTTC. This gives the protein CASSEQGSYGYTF.